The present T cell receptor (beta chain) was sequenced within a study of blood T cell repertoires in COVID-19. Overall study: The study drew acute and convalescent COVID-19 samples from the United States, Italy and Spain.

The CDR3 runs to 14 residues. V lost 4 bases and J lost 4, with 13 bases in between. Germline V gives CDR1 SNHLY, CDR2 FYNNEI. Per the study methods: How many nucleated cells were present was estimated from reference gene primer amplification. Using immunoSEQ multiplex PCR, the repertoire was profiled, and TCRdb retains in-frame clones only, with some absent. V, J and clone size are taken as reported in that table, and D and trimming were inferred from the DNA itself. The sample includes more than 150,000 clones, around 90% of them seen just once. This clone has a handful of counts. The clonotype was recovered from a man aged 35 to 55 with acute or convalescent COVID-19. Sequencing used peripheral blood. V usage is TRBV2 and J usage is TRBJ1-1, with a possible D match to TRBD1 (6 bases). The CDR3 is CASSGGLGGTEAFF. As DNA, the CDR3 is TGTGCCAGCAGTGGTGGTTTAGGGGGCACTGAAGCTTTCTTT.